This T cell receptor (beta chain) was sequenced during a study of technical replicates of blood from several donors. The CDR3 runs 13 residues. Germline assignment: CDR1 SGHAT and CDR2 FQNNGV. With respect to this clone: At one boundary the junction diverges from the germline segment, which might be a read error.

Profiling relied on immunoSEQ multiplex PCR, and the TCRdb table lists in-frame clones only, not all of them. The table records some 79,000 clones, approximately 91% of them present only once. The source is a human donor in good health. Some clones in this sample may be carry-over from other donors' samples. Material: T cells isolated from PBMCs. The chain employs TRBV11-2 and TRBJ1-1; TRBD1 is a possible D gene (6 bases). For the CDR3, the DNA is TGTGCCAGCAGCCGCGCAGGGGCAACTGGAGCTTTCTTT. Encoded protein: CASSRAGATGAFF. Filled out from reference TRBV11-2 and TRBJ1-1, the complete variable domain reads EAGVAQSPRYKIIEKRQSVAFWCNPISGHATLYWYQQILGQGPKLLIQFQNNGVVDDSQLPKDRFSAERLKGVDSTLKIQPAKLEDSAVYLCASSRAGATGAFFGQGTRLTVV.